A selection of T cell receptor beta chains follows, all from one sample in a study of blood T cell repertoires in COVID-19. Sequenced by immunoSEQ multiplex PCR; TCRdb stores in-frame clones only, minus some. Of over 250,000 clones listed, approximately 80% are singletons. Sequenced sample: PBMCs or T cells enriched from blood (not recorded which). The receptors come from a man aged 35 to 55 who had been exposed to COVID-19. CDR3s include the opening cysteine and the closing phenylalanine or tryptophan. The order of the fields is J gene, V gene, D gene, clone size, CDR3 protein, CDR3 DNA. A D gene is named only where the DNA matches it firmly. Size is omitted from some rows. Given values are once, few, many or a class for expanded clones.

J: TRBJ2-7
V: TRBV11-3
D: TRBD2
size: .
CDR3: CASSLSVAGGANLSYEQYF
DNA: TGTGCCAGCAGCTTATCAGTAGCGGGAGGGGCGAACTTGTCCTACGAGCAGTACTTC

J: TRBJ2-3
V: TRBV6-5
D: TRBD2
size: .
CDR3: CASEGLGGRTDTQYF
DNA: TGTGCCAGCGAAGGGTTGGGCGGGAGGACAGATACGCAGTATTTT

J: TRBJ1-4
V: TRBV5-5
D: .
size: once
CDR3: CASSLESSGIDEKLFF
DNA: TGTGCCAGCAGCTTGGAATCATCGGGGATTGATGAAAAACTGTTTTTT

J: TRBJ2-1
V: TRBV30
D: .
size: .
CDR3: CAHNLRHTDTKLFF
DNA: TGTGCCCACAATCTTAGACACACCGACACGAAGCTGTTCTTC

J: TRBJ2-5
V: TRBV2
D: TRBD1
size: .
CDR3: CASRGTAQETQYF
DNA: TGTGCCAGCAGGGGGACAGCACAAGAGACCCAGTACTTC

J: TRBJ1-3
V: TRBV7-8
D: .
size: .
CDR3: CASSLVRLQVGNTIYF
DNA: TGTGCCAGCAGCTTAGTTCGCCTACAGGTTGGAAACACCATATATTTT

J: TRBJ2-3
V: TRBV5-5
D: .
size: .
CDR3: CASSLGGIGTDTQYF
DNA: TGTGCCAGCAGCTTGGGAGGAATCGGGACAGATACGCAGTATTTT

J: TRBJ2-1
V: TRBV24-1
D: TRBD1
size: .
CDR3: CATSDPGQERAGEQFF
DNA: TGTGCCACCAGTGACCCGGGACAGGAGCGGGCCGGTGAGCAGTTCTTC

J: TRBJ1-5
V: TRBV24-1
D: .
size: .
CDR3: CATSRGSNQPQHF
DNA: TGTGCCACCAGTCGGGGGTCCAATCAGCCCCAGCATTTT

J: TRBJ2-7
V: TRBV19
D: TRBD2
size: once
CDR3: CASSPVRGSGASYEQYF
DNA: TGTGCCAGTAGTCCAGTCCGAGGGAGCGGGGCCTCCTACGAGCAGTACTTC

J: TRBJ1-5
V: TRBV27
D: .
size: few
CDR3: CASRTGNGNQPQHF
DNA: TGTGCCAGCAGAACAGGGAATGGCAATCAGCCCCAGCATTTT

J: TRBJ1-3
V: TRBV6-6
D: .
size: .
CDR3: CASFNRPGVIENTIYF
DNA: TGTGCCAGTTTCAACCGGCCGGGGGTGATAGAAAACACCATATATTTT

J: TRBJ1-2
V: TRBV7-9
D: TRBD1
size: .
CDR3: CASSPRAGQDLSGYTF
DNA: TGTGCCAGCAGCCCTCGGGCGGGACAGGATCTTTCTGGCTACACCTTC

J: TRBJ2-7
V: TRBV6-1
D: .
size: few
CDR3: CASSEFPGYEQYF
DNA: TGTGCCAGCAGTGAATTCCCGGGCTACGAGCAGTACTTC

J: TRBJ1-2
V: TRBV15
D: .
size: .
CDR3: CATSNDRNYGYTF
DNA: TGTGCCACCTCCAATGACAGGAACTATGGCTACACCTTC

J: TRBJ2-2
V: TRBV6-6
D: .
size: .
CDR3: CASSPTRSVNTGELFF
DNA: TGTGCCAGCAGCCCTACGCGCAGCGTGAACACCGGGGAGCTGTTTTTT

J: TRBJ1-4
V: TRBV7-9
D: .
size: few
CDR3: CASSLAREENEKLFF
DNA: TGTGCCAGCAGCTTAGCCAGGGAGGAGAATGAAAAACTGTTTTTT

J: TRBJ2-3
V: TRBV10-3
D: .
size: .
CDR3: CAITEGRTDTQYF
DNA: TGTGCCATCACGGAGGGCCGCACAGATACGCAGTATTTT

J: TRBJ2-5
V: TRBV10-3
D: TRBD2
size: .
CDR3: CAISESIGREVEETQYF
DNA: TGTGCCATCAGTGAGTCGATAGGGCGGGAGGTCGAAGAGACCCAGTACTTC

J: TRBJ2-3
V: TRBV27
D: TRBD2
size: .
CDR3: CASSKASGSTDTQYF
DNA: TGTGCCAGCAGTAAAGCTAGCGGGAGCACAGATACGCAGTATTTT

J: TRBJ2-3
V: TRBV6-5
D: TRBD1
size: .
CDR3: CASSRQGDTQYF
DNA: TGTGCCAGCAGTCGACAGGGGGATACGCAGTATTTT

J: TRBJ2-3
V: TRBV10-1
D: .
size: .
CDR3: CASSDTPGDTQYF
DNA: TGCGCCAGCAGCGACACACCTGGGGATACGCAGTATTTT

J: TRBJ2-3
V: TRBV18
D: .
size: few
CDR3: CASSPPVGPNQQYF
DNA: TGTGCCAGCTCACCACCTGTGGGCCCGAACCAGCAGTATTTT

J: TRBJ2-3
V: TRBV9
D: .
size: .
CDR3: CASSVGLITDTQYF
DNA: TGTGCCAGCAGCGTAGGACTAATAACAGATACGCAGTATTTT

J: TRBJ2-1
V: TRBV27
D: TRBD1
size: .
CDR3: CASSSGTGGSVGQFF
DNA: TGTGCCAGCAGTTCCGGGACAGGGGGCTCAGTTGGGCAGTTCTTC

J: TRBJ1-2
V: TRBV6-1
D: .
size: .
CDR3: CASSEDGWGLYGYTF
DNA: TGTGCCAGCAGTGAAGATGGATGGGGCCTTTATGGCTACACCTTC

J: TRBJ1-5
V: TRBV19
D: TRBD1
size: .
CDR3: CASSLSPGTGGNQPQHF
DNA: TGTGCCAGTAGTCTCTCCCCCGGGACAGGTGGCAATCAGCCCCAGCATTTT

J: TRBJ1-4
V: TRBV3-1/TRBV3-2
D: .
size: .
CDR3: CASSQVEGMARLFF
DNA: TGTGCCAGCAGCCAAGTCGAGGGTATGGCTAGACTGTTTTTT

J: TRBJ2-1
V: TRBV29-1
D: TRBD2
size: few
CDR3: CSVVAGLAGGGEQFF
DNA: TGCAGCGTTGTGGCAGGACTAGCGGGAGGGGGCGAGCAGTTCTTC

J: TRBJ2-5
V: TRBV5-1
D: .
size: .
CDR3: CASSLGTPNGGTQYF
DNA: TGCGCCAGCAGCTTAGGGACTCCCAACGGCGGGACCCAGTACTTC

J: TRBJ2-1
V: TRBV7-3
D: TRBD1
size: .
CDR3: CASSSQGAGEQFF
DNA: TGTGCCAGCAGCTCGCAGGGGGCCGGTGAGCAGTTCTTC

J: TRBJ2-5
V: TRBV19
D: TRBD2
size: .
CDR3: CASSVLAGWRETQYF
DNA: TGTGCCAGTAGTGTACTAGCGGGTTGGCGGGAGACCCAGTACTTC